This T cell receptor beta chain came from a study of beta chain features in type 1 diabetes (dated by TCRdb to about 2018). A note on the overall study: No differences in mean age, gender distribution, total cell number or subset yield were found between patients and healthy donors. Regulatory and stem cell-like memory subsets were obtained from only 8 patients and roughly eight healthy donors, while naive and central memory subsets were obtained from all 28 donors. A total of 100 million to 140 million sorted cells were examined across all samples, and the number of cells per subset was strongly correlated with RNA yield. The study compared the TCRB repertoires of sorted circulating CD4+ T cell subsets in recently diagnosed type 1 diabetes patients with those in matched healthy donors.

From each donor, a single peripheral blood sample of 100 to 150 mL on average was drawn into heparinised tubes. A BD FACSAria II and a panel including CD45RO, CCR7, CD25, CD127, CD95 and CD27 were used to sort naive, central memory, regulatory and stem cell-like memory CD4+ T cells. A purity above 95% was achieved for all sorted populations. Right away, PBMCs were isolated by Lymphoprep density gradient centrifugation and were stained directly, with no culture step. So that batch effects would be minimized, each experiment stained and sorted samples in pairs, pairing one healthy donor with one patient. The High Capacity cDNA Reverse Transcription Kit was used to reverse transcribe all of the isolated RNA, meaning that expressed TCRB transcripts were what got sequenced. Deep immunoSEQ sequencing was applied to naive, central memory and regulatory T cell samples, giving an average of approximately 3.8 million total reads per sample. Sorted cells were lysed in RLT buffer, and RNA was extracted using DNase-treated RNeasy Micro or Mini kits according to cell number. To prevent cross-contamination, each cell subset was processed individually, whereas patient and healthy donor samples were processed jointly. Using the immunoSEQ multiplex PCR, TCRB sequences were amplified from cDNA into 87-bp fragments spanning the CDR3 region. Amplicons were sequenced on the Illumina HiSeq platform. Processing in the source paper ran as follows. PCR bias was computationally corrected using synthetic template baselines, reads within Hamming distance 2 were collapsed, and singletons that could not be merged were discarded. Reads were aligned to IMGT to assign V, D and J genes, CDR3 length, and insertions or deletions at six rearrangement sites. Within each subset, clonotype counts were normalized to the number of sorted cells before true diversity and Gini coefficients were calculated with the tcR R package. The overlap coefficient, calculated on TCRB nucleotide sequences, was used to quantify repertoire sharing. Out-of-frame TCRB sequences from naive cells were analyzed as a proxy for the pre-selection repertoire. TCRdb's version of the immuneACCESS table is confined to in-frame rearrangements and falls short of the full clone set. An unresolved V gene accounts for under half of the shortfall where checked; the remainder is of unknown origin. V and J calls and clone size are those listed in that table; D and trimming were worked out from the DNA. The sample includes 150,000 or so clones, with around 63% observed a single time. The ten largest clones capture about 0.091% of the sample.

The investigation overall reported the following: Because cDNA was sequenced instead of genomic DNA, activated cells with high expression could be over-represented, although the groups did not differ in activation or CD3 levels. At VDJ recombination sites, patients with type 1 diabetes made fewer insertions and deleted more nucleotides, a pattern implying thymic rearrangement abnormalities. PCR may preferentially amplify shorter templates, but because patient and control samples were amplified and corrected together, any resulting skew would affect both groups equally. In all four CD4+ subsets, TCRB CDR3 length was moderately but significantly shorter in type 1 diabetes patients. Naive, central memory and regulatory TCRB repertoires appeared to be more similar among patients than among healthy donors. Only small numbers of individuals were included in the HLA sub-analyses, which left unresolved whether HLA type had any influence on TCRB rearrangement.

Only a few counts were recorded for this clone. What antigen it recognizes has not been identified. Base quality data are lacking; no much larger clone is found one base away. The germline V gene (reference sequence) provides CDR1 LNHNV and CDR2 YYDKDF. The CDR3 measures 14 amino acids from cysteine to phenylalanine. Only the CDR3 part of the read is kept: 42 bases, read in frame from the first base. Germline trimming: 5 bases from V, 3 bases from J; junction bases outside gene matches: 4. Input material: naive CD4+ T cells from blood. What this sample's cell subset or site label stands for: true naive CD4+ T cells. The TCR sequence derives from a man aged 30 to 39 with type 1 diabetes. The rearranged chain carries TRBV15 and TRBJ2-7, and 10 bases in between align with TRBD1. The nucleotides read TGTGCCACCAGCGGCCGGGACAGGGGCTACGAGCAGTACTTC. Its translation is CATSGRDRGYEQYF. The reference TRBV15 and TRBJ2-7 proteins fill in what lies around the CDR3, so the full variable domain reads DAMVIQNPRYQVTQFGKPVTLSCSQTLNHNVMYWYQQKSSQAPKLLFHYYDKDFNNEADTPDNFQSRRPNTSFCFLDIRSPGLGDTAMYLCATSGRDRGYEQYFGPGTRLTVT.